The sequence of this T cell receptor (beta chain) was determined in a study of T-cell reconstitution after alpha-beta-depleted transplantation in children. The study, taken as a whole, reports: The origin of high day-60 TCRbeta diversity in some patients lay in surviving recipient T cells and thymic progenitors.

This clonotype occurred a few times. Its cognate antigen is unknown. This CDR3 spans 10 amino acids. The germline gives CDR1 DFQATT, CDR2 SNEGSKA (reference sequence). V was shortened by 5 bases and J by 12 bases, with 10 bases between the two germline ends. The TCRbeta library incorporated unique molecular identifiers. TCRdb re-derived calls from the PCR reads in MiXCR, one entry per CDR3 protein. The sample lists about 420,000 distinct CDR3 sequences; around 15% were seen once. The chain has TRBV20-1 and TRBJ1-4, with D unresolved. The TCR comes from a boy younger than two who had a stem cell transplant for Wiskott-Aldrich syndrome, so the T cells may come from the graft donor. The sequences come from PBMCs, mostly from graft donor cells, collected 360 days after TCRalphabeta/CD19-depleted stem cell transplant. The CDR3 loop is CSAWRGELFF. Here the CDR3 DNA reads TGCAGTGCTTGGCGGGGAGAACTGTTTTTT.